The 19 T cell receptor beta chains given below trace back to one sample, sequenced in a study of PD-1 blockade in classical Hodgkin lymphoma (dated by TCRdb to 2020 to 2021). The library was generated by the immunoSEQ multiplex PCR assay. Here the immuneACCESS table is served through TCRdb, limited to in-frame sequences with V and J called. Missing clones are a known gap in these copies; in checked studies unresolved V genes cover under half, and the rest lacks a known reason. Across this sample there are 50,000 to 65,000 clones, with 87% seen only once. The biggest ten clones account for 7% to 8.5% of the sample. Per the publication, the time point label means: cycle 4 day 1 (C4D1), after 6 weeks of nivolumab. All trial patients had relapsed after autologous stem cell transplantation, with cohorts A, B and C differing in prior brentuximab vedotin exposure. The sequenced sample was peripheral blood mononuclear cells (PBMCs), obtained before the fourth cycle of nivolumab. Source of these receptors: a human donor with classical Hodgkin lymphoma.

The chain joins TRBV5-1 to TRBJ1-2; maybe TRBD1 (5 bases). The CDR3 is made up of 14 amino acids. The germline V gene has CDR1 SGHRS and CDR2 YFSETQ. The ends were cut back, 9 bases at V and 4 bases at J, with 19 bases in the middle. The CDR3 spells CATAYGAEGYGYTF. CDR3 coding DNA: TGCGCCACCGCCTACGGGGCAGAAGGCTATGGCTACACCTTC.

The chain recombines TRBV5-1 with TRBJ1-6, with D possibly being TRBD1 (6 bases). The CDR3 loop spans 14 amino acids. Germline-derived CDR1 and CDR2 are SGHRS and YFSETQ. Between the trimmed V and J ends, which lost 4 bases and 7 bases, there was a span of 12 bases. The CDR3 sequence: CASSVTGPNSPLHF. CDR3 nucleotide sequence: TGCGCCAGCAGCGTGACAGGCCCAAATTCACCCCTCCACTTT.

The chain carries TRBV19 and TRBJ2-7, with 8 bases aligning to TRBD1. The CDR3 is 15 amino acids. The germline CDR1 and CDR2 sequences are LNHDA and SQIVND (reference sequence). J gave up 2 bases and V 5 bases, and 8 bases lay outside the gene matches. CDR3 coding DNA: TGTGCCAGTAGTTACGGGACAGGACTTACCTACGAGCAGTACTTC. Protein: CASSYGTGLTYEQYF.

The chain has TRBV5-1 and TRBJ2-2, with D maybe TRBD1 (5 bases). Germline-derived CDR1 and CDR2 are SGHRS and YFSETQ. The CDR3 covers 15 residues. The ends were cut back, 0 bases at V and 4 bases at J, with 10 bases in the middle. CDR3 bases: TGCGCCAGCAGCTTGGAGGGGTACGGCACCGGGGAGCTGTTTTTT. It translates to CASSLEGYGTGELFF.

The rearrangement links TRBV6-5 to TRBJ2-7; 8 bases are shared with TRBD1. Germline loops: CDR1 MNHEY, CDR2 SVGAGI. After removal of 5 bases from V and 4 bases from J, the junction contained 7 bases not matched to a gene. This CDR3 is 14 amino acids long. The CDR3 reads CASSPGQGRYEQYF. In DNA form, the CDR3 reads TGTGCCAGCAGTCCCGGACAGGGAAGATACGAGCAGTACTTC.

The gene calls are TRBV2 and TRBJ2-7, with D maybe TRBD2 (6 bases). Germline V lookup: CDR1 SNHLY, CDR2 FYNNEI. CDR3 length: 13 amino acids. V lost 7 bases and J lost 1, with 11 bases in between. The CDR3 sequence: CASTTRESYEQYF. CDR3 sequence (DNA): TGTGCCAGCACGACTAGGGAATCCTACGAGCAGTACTTC.

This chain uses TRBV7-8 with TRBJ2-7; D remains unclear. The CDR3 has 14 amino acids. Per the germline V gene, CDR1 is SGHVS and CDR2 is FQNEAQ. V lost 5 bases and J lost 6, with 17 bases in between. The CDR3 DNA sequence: TGTGCCAGCAGCCACACTGGAATTCGGGTCGAGCAGTACTTC. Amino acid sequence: CASSHTGIRVEQYF.

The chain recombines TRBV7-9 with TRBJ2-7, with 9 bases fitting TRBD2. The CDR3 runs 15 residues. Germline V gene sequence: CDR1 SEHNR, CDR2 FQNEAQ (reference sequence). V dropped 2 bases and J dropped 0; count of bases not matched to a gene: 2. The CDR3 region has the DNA TGTGCCAGCAGCTTATTAGCGGGGGTCTCCTACGAGCAGTACTTC. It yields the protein CASSLLAGVSYEQYF.

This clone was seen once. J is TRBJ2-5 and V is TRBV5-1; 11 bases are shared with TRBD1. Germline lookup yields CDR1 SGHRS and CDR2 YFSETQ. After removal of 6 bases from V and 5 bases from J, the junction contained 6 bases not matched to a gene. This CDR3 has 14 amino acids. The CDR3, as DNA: TGCGCCAGCAACGGACAGGGGGCTGGCGAGACCCAGTACTTC. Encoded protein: CASNGQGAGETQYF.

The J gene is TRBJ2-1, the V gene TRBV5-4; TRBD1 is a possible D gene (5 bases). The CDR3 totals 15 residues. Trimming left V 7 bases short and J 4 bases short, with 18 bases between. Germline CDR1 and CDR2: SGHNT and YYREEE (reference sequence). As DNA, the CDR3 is TGTGCCAGCCACAAAGGGGCAGTAAGGTACAATGAGCAGTTCTTC. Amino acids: CASHKGAVRYNEQFF.

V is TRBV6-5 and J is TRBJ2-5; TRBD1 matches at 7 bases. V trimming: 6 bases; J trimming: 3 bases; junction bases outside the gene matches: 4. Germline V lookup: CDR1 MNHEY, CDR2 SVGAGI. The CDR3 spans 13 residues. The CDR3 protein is CASRQTGKETQYF. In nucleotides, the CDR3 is TGTGCCAGCAGACAGACAGGGAAAGAGACCCAGTACTTC.

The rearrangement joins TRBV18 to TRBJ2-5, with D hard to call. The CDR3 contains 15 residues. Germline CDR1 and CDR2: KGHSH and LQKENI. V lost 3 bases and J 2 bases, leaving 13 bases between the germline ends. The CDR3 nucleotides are TGTGCCAGCTCACCGGGTGAGTTGGTGCAAGAGACCCAGTACTTC. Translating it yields CASSPGELVQETQYF.

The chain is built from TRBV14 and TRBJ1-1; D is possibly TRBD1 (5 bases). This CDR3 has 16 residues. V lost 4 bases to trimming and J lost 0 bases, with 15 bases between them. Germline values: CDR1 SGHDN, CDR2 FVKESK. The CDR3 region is CASSPGRWGMNTEAFF. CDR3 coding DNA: TGTGCCAGCAGCCCCGGACGTTGGGGGATGAACACTGAAGCTTTCTTT. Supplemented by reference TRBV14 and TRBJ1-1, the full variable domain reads EAGVTQFPSHSVIEKGQTVTLRCDPISGHDNLYWYRRVMGKEIKFLLHFVKESKQDESGMPNNRFLAERTGGTYSTLKVQPAELEDSGVYFCASSPGRWGMNTEAFFGQGTRLTVV.

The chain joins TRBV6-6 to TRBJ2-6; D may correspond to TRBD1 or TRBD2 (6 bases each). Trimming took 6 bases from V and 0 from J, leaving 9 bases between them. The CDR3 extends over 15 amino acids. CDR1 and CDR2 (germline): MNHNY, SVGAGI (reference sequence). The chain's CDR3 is CASRGGFSGANVLTF. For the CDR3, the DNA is TGTGCCAGCAGGGGGGGCTTCTCTGGGGCCAACGTCCTGACTTTC.

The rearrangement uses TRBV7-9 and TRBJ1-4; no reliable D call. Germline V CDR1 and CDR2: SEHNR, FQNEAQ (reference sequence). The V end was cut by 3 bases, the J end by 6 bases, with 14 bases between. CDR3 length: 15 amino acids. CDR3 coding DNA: TGTGCCAGCAGCTTGGCGGGTTGGGGTTATGAAAAACTGTTTTTT. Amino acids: CASSLAGWGYEKLFF.

This CDR3 reads CAWSGGSGEQFF. In DNA, the CDR3 is TGTGCCTGGAGTGGAGGTTCAGGCGAGCAGTTCTTC. The rearrangement joins TRBV30 to TRBJ2-1; D ambiguous. Germline CDR1 GTSNPN, CDR2 SVGIG (reference sequence). This CDR3 has 12 amino acids. The V end lost 1 base, the J end lost 10 bases, and 11 bases lay between the germline ends.

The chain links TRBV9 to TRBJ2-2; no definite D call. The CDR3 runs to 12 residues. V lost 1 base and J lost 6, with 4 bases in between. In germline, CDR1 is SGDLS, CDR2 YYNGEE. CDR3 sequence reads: CASSVRAGELFF. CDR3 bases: TGTGCCAGCAGCGTAAGGGCCGGGGAGCTGTTTTTT.

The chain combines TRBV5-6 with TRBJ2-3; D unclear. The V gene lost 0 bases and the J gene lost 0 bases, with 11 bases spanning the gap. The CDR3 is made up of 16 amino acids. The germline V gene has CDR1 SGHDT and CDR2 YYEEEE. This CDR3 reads CASSLAGSPSTDTQYF. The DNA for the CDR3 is TGTGCCAGCAGCTTGGCTGGTAGTCCAAGCACAGATACGCAGTATTTT.

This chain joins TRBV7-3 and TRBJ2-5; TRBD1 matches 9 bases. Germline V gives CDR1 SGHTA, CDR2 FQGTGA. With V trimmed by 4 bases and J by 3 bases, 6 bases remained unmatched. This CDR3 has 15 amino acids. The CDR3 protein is CASSYGTGWEETQYF. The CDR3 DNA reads TGTGCCAGCAGCTACGGGACAGGGTGGGAAGAGACCCAGTACTTC.